The T cell receptor (beta chain) described here comes from a study of Graves' ophthalmopathy and Graves' hyperthyroidism. Germline loops: CDR1 SGHRS, CDR2 YFSETQ. The CDR3 is 15 residues long. The trim removed 5 bases at V and 7 bases at J, leaving 11 bases unmatched. General study findings and limits: A majority of expanded thyroid clonotypes exceeding 0.001 frequency were likewise present in blood.

Every ophthalmopathy donor presented moderate-to-severe activity, CAS ≥3, NOSPECS ≥4 and duration under 3 months. Clinical symptoms, serum thyroxine, TRAb, thyroid ultrasound and orbital computed tomography formed the basis of diagnosis. Turning to this clonotype: No antigen is known for it.

RNA transcripts yielded amplified TCR beta CDR3 regions. HTBI-primed first-round RT-PCR preceded second-round multiplex PCR. TCRdb redid the calling of the multiplex PCR reads with MiXCR, one entry per CDR3 protein. The data hold 240,000 or so distinct CDR3 sequences, with about 47% observed a single time. The V gene is TRBV5-1, the J gene TRBJ2-2; 7 positions agree with TRBD1. The specimen sequenced was peripheral blood. This TCR was sampled from an adult man with Graves' ophthalmopathy. The CDR3 reads CASRPLQGSSGELFF. The DNA of the CDR3 is TGCGCCAGCAGGCCCTTACAGGGGTCCAGCGGGGAGCTGTTTTTT.